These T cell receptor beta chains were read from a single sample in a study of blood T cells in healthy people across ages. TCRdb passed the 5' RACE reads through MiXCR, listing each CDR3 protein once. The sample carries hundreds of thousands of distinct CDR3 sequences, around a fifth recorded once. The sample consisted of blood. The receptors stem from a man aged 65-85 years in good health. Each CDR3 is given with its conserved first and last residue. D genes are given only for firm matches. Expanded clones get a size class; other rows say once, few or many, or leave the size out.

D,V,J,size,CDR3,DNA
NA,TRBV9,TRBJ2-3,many,CASSDGRAVDTQYF,TGTGCCAGCAGCGACGGACGGGCGGTAGATACGCAGTATTTT
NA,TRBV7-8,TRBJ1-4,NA,CASSTQGSDEKLFF,TGTGCCAGCAGCACCCAGGGATCGGATGAAAAACTGTTTTTT
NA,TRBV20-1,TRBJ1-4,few,CSAREGGGEKLFF,TGCAGTGCTAGAGAAGGGGGAGGAGAAAAACTGTTTTTT
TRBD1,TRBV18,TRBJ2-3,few,CASSPGQVLINTQYF,TGTGCCAGCTCACCAGGACAGGTACTGATCAATACGCAGTATTTT
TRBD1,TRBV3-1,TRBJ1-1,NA,CASSQAGGVKAFF,TGTGCCAGCAGCCAAGCAGGGGGGGTAAAGGCTTTCTTT
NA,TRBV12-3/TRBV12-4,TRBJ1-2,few,CASSFVPRNYGYTF,TGTGCCAGCAGTTTTGTGCCGAGGAACTATGGCTACACCTTC
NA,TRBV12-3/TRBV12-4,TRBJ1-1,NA,CASSLEVWNTEAFF,TGTGCCAGCAGTTTAGAGGTGTGGAACACTGAAGCTTTCTTT
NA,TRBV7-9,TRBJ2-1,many,CASTNLSGNEQFF,TGTGCCAGCACAAATCTCTCGGGGAATGAGCAGTTCTTC
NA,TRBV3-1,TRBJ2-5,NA,CASSEVPGTQYF,TGTGCCAGCAGCGAAGTACCGGGGACCCAGTACTTC
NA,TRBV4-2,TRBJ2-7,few,CASRPEGREQYF,TGTGCCAGCAGGCCGGAGGGACGCGAGCAGTACTTC
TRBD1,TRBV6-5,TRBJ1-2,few,CASRLTGGGYGYTF,TGTGCCAGCAGACTAACAGGGGGCGGCTATGGCTACACCTTC
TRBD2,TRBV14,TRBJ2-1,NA,CASSVAGLPYNEQFF,TGTGCCAGCAGCGTAGCGGGGCTACCCTACAATGAGCAGTTCTTC
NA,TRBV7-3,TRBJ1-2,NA,CASSTRGGVYGYTF,TGTGCCAGCAGCACACGAGGGGGGGTATATGGCTACACCTTC
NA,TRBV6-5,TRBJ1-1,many,CASSYAGLNTEAFF,TGTGCCAGCAGTTACGCAGGATTGAACACTGAAGCTTTCTTT
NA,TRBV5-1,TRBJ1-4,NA,CASSLRPDREKLFF,TGCGCCAGCAGCTTACGACCGGATCGGGAAAAACTGTTTTTT
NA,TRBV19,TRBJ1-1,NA,CASSPGTVGTEAFF,TGTGCCAGTAGTCCAGGGACCGTGGGGACTGAAGCTTTCTTT
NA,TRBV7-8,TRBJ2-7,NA,CASRGDRNYEQYF,TGTGCCAGCAGGGGGGATCGGAACTACGAGCAGTACTTC
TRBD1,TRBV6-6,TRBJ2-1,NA,CASSYQGQGYEQFF,TGTGCCAGCAGTTACCAGGGACAGGGGTATGAGCAGTTCTTC
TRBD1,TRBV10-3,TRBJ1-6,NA,CAISALGQGNSPLHF,TGTGCCATCAGTGCGTTGGGACAGGGCAATTCACCCCTCCACTTT
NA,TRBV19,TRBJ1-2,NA,CASSIDPKAYGYTF,TGTGCCAGTAGTATAGATCCCAAGGCCTATGGCTACACCTTC
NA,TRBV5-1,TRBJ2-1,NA,CASSIDWSSYNEQFF,TGCGCCAGCAGTATAGATTGGAGCTCCTACAATGAGCAGTTCTTC
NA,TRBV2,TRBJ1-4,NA,CASKREGTAIEKLFF,TGTGCCAGCAAACGAGAGGGAACAGCGATTGAAAAACTGTTTTTT
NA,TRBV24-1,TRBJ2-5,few,CATSDSGPLKVTQYF,TGTGCCACCAGCGATAGTGGACCACTCAAAGTGACCCAGTACTTC
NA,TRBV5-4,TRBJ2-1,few,CASSLSRNQEQFF,TGTGCCAGCAGCTTGAGTCGAAATCAAGAGCAGTTCTTC
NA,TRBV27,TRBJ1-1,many,CASSLGSVTEAFF,TGTGCCAGCAGTTTGGGTTCGGTGACTGAAGCTTTCTTT
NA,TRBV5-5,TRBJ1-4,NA,CASSRTAGDEKLFF,TGTGCCAGCAGCCGGACAGCCGGAGATGAAAAACTGTTTTTT
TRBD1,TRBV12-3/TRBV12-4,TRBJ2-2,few,CASSQGVANTGELFF,TGTGCCAGCAGTCAGGGGGTGGCGAACACCGGGGAGCTGTTTTTT
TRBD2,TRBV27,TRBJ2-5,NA,CASSRTSRGTQYF,TGTGCCAGCAGCCGGACTAGCCGAGGGACCCAGTACTTC
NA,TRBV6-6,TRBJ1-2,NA,CASSYAGALNYGYTF,TGTGCCAGCAGTTATGCCGGGGCTCTTAACTATGGCTACACCTTC
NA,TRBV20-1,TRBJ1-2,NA,CSASDINLSGYTF,TGCAGTGCTTCGGACATTAATTTGTCGGGCTACACCTTC
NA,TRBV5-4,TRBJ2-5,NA,CASSLGRLAETQYF,TGTGCCAGCAGCTTGGGACGGCTCGCAGAGACCCAGTACTTC
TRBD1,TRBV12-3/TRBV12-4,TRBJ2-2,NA,CASSPTGDTGELFF,TGTGCCAGCAGCCCGACAGGGGACACCGGGGAGCTGTTTTTT
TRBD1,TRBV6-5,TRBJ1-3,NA,CASSYATGDGNTIYF,TGTGCCAGCAGTTACGCAACAGGGGATGGAAACACCATATATTTT
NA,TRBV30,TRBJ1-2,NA,CARGRGRDGYTF,TGTGCCCGCGGACGGGGACGGGATGGCTACACCTTC
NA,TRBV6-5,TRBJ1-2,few,CASSYSPGLHYGYTF,TGTGCCAGCAGTTACTCGCCGGGACTGCACTATGGCTACACCTTC
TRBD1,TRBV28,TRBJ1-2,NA,CASRPGTGGGGYTF,TGTGCCAGCAGACCCGGGACAGGGGGCGGTGGCTACACCTTC
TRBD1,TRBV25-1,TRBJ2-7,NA,CASSGTEASYEQYF,TGTGCCAGCAGCGGGACAGAGGCCTCCTACGAGCAGTACTTC
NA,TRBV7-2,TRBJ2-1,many,CASLRDGSSYNEQFF,TGTGCCAGCCTCAGGGATGGGAGCTCCTACAATGAGCAGTTCTTC
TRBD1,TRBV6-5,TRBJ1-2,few,CASSYTGTGLYGYTF,TGTGCCAGCAGTTATACCGGGACAGGGTTATATGGCTACACCTTC
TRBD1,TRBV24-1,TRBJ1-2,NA,CATIRRTGNGGYTF,TGTGCCACCATTCGGAGGACAGGGAATGGCGGCTACACCTTC
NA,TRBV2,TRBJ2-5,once,CASSDEAVETQYF,TGTGCCAGCAGTGACGAGGCAGTGGAGACCCAGTACTTC
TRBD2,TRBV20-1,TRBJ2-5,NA,CSASGLAGGQETQYF,TGCAGTGCTAGTGGGCTAGCGGGGGGCCAAGAGACCCAGTACTTC
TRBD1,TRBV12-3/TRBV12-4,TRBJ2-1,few,CASSGGQSTQQFF,TGTGCCAGCAGTGGGGGACAGTCTACCCAGCAGTTCTTC
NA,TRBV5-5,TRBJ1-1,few,CASSLGSGRGNTEAFF,TGTGCCAGCAGCTTGGGGTCCGGACGGGGGAACACTGAAGCTTTCTTT
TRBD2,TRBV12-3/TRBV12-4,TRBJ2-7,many,CASSSGTSGSYEQYF,TGTGCCAGCAGTTCCGGGACTAGCGGTTCCTACGAGCAGTACTTC
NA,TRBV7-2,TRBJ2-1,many,CASSLGARVEQFF,TGTGCCAGCAGCTTAGGAGCACGGGTCGAGCAGTTCTTC
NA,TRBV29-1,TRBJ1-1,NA,CSVEANRPSNTEAFF,TGCAGCGTTGAAGCCAACAGACCTTCGAACACTGAAGCTTTCTTT
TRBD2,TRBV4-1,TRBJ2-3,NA,CASSRAGGRTDTQYF,TGCGCCAGCAGCCGAGCGGGGGGCCGCACAGATACGCAGTATTTT